Below, 2 T cell receptor beta chains from the same sample are listed, as sequenced in a study of blood T cells in healthy people across ages. A second about 6 to 12 cycle PCR used barcoded and J-beta primers. Using its own MiXCR run on the 5' RACE reads, TCRdb lists one record per CDR3 protein. The sample consists of about 900,000 distinct CDR3 sequences, roughly 60% of them appearing once. Sequenced: blood. Receptors originate from a man in his thirties or forties in good health.

This chain connects TRBV6-5 to TRBJ1-1, with no clear D. Trimming left V 3 bases short and J 1 base short, with 9 bases between. CDR1 and CDR2 from the germline V gene are MNHEY and SVGAGI. CDR3 length equals 14 residues. Written as DNA, the CDR3 is TGTGCCAGCAGTTATTCCCGTGGGAACACTGAAGCTTTCTTT. Its translation: CASSYSRGNTEAFF.

This clonotype turned up a few times. This rearrangement joins TRBV15 to TRBJ2-1; D unclear. Per germline, CDR1 LNHNV and CDR2 YYDKDF (reference sequence). The CDR3 covers 17 residues. Trimming took off 0 bases at V and 0 bases at J, with 12 bases between the two ends. CDR3 in amino acids: CATSRDLGVSSYNEQFF. DNA for the CDR3: TGTGCCACCAGCAGAGATCTAGGAGTGAGCTCCTACAATGAGCAGTTCTTC.